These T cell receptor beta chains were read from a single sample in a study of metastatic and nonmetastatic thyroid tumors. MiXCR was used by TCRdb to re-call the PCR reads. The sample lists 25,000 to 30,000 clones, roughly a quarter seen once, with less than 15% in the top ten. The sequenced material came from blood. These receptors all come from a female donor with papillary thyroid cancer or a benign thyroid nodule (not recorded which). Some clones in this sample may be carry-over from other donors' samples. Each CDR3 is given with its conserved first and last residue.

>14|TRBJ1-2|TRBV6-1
CASSGTGANYGYTF
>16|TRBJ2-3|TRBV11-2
CASSFLAGTSTDTQYF
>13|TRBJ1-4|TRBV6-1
CASSYGLREKLFF
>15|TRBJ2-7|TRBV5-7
CASSNQGQGAYEQYF
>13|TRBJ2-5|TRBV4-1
CASSRGGRETQYF
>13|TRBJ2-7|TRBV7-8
CASSSQAAGEQYF
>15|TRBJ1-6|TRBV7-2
CASSSRTGDNSPLHF
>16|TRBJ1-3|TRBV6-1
CASRADRGRSGNTIYF
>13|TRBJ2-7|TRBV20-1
CSASGDLENEQYF
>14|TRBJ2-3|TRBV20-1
CSAKFQRRGDTQYF
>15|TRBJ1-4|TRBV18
CASSIGDANNEKLFF
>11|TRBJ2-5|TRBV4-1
CASSQGGTQYF
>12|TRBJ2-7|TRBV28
CVSKRGSYEQYF
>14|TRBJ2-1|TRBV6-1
CASLAGGPGNEQFF
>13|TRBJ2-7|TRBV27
CASSIGQPYEQYF
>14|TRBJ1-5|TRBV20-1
CSAWTGVLNQPQHF
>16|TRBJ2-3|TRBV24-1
CATSALGWAGTDTQYF
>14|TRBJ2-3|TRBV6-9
CASIMIQGTDTQYF
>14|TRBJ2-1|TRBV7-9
CASSLTPRGNEQFF
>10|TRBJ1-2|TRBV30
CAADRDGYTF
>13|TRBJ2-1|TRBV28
CASSLPENLRQFF
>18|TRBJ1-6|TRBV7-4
CASRIRGTGASNNSPLHF
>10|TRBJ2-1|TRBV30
CAWGWTAQFF
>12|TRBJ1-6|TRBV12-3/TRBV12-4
CASSLTVTPLHF
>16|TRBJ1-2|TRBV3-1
CASSQGRTGGPYGYTF
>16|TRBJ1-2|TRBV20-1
CSATPLTGAANYGYTF
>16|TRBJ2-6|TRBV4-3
CASSQDRGSGANVLTF
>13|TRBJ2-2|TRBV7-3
CASSFVYTGELFF
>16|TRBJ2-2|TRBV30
CAWSVGASGSPGELFF
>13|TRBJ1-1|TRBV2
CASSVKTNTEAFF
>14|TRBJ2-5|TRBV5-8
CASSLARPFETQYF
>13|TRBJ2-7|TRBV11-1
CASRLGGGSEQYF
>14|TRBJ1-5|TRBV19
CATTGVYSNQPQHF
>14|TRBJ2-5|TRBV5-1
CASSLGHVQETQYF
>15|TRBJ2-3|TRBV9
CASSLLAAPTDTQYF
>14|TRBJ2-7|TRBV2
CASIAIHSSGEQYF
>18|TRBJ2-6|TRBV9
CASSVEGWESSGANVLTF
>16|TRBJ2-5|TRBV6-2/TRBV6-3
CASSYSGTGAQETQYF
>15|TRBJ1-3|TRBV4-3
CASSQDLQGSGTIYF
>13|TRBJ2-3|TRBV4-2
CASSQATGGTQYF
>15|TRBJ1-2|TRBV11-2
CASSLDLGQTYGYTF
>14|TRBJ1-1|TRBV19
CASSINRGNTEAFF
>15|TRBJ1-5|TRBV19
CAISGGGASNQPQHF
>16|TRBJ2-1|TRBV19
CASSVTGTTRLNDQFF
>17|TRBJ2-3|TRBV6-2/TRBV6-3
CASSSGLAGSDTDTQYF
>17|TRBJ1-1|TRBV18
CASSPPSRGGMYTEAFF
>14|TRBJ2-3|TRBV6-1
CTSRDRGSTDTQYF
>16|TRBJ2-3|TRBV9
CSSSGPLAGTKDTQYF
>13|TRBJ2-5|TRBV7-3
CASSFKLSETQYF
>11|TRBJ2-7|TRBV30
CAWSVLYEQYF
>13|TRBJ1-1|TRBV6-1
CASTRSLGTEAFF
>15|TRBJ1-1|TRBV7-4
CASSRTEGFGTEAFF
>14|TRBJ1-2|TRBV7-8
CASSLALGGHGYTF